Described below is a single T cell receptor beta chain sequence and its context. Its specificity is not known. The source of the sample is a study of shared clonotypes between healthy human individuals. On the study more broadly: Each donor had three CD4 naive, three CD4 memory, two CD8 naive and one CD8 memory plate.

The germline V gene encodes CDR1 SGHTA and CDR2 FQGNSA. V lost 0 bases to trimming and J lost 1 base, with 9 bases between them. The CDR3 sequence is 15 residues long. The DNA input per sorted-subset replicate PCR was roughly 180 ng, corresponding to 25,000 to 30,000 T cell genomes. Clones were read by immunoSEQ multiplex PCR, and TCRdb kept only the in-frame ones, dropping some. The sample yields some 2.4 million clones, approximately 94% seen once. Regarding the study as a whole: Naive subsets generally had larger estimated richness than memory subsets.

The sequence derives from a man between 18 and 29 years old in good health. Some clones in this sample may be carry-over from other donors' samples. The sample was naive CD4+ T cells from PBMCs. As to subset: CD45RA+ positively selected. This chain connects TRBV7-2 to TRBJ1-1; no clear D gene. As DNA, the CDR3 is TGTGCCAGCAGCTTAGCAGGAGCCCGGAACACTGAAGCTTTCTTT. Its protein is CASSLAGARNTEAFF.